The 5 T cell receptor beta chains below come from one sample, sequenced in a study of blood T cell repertoires in COVID-19. Profiling relied on immunoSEQ multiplex PCR, and the TCRdb table lists in-frame clones only, not all of them. This table holds 100,000 to 120,000 clones, about 85% found once. Sequenced: peripheral blood. These receptors were taken from a human donor in a cohort sampled during active COVID-19.

V and J are TRBV18 and TRBJ2-7; perhaps TRBD2 as D (5 bases). CDR3 size: 14 residues. Germline-derived CDR1 and CDR2 are KGHSH and LQKENI. V lost 6 bases, J lost 1 base, and 13 bases lay in between. CDR3 region: CASSPYEGSYEQYF. The CDR3 DNA sequence: TGTGCCAGCTCCCCTTACGAGGGTTCCTACGAGCAGTACTTC.

The V gene is TRBV6-5, the J gene TRBJ1-6; D ambiguous. Trimming removed 8 bases at V and 5 bases at J, with 10 bases between. CDR1 is MNHEY, CDR2 SVGAGI, per germline. This CDR3 has 13 amino acids. The DNA for the CDR3 is TGTGCCAGCCGGCAGGCCAATAATTCACCCCTCCACTTT. The encoded protein is CASRQANNSPLHF.

V gene TRBV7-9 combines with J gene TRBJ1-3, with D hard to call. This CDR3 spans 14 amino acids. V lost 2 bases and J 0 bases, leaving 5 bases between the germline ends. Germline V gene sequence: CDR1 SEHNR, CDR2 FQNEAQ (reference sequence). The CDR3 region has the DNA TGTGCCAGCAGCTTAAGCGGCTCTGGAAACACCATATATTTT. Translating gives CASSLSGSGNTIYF.

The CDR3, as DNA: TGTGCCACCAGCAGAGTATCCGGGACTCAGTACAATGAGCAGTTCTTC. Translated, it gives CATSRVSGTQYNEQFF. V and J are TRBV15 and TRBJ2-1, with TRBD2 as a possible D gene (6 bases). With 1 base removed from V and 4 bases from J, the gap between germline ends came to 14 bases. Germline CDR1 LNHNV, CDR2 YYDKDF (reference sequence). The CDR3 spans 16 residues.

CDR3 amino acids: CASSHLATRGNNEQFF. CDR3 coding DNA: TGTGCCAGCAGCCACTTAGCGACTCGCGGGAACAATGAGCAGTTCTTC. The rearrangement joins TRBV5-4 to TRBJ2-1; D possibly corresponds to TRBD2 (6 bases). From germline, CDR1 is SGHNT and CDR2 YYREEE (reference sequence). V was trimmed by 4 bases and J by 5 bases, leaving 19 bases between them. The CDR3 has 16 amino acids.